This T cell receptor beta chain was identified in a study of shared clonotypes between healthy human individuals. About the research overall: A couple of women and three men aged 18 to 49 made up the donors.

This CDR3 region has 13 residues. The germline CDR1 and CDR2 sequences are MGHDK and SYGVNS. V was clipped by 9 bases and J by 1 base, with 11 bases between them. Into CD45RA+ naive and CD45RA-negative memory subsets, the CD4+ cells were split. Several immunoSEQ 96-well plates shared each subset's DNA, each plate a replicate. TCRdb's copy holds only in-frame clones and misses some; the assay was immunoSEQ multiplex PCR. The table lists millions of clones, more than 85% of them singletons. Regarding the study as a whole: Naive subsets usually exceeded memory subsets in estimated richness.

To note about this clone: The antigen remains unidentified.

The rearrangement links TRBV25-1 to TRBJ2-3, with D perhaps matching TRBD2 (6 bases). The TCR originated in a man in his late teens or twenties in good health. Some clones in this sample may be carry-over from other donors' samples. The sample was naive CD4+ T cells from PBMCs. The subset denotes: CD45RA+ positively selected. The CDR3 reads CASWRDGTDTQYF. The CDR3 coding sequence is TGTGCCAGTTGGAGGGATGGCACAGATACGCAGTATTTT.